This entry concerns a single T cell receptor beta chain. What it binds is not known. The CDR3 is made up of 16 amino acids. The germline gives CDR1 SGDLS, CDR2 YYNGEE. The V gene end was trimmed by 0 bases and the J gene end by 0 bases; junction bases not matched to a gene: 6. The data derive from a study of cytomegalovirus exposure and HLA in healthy donors. General study points: Earlier analysis yielded a pattern in which most TCR beta V segments were productive about 90% or about 30% of the time. The sole available immune exposure information was CMV serostatus. Researchers reported in a later analysis that a missense DCLRE1C variant was tied to TCR beta V- and J-gene trimming.

PCR primers comprised 60 Vbeta and 13 Jbeta primers. Assay: immunoSEQ multiplex PCR; the TCRdb copy retains only in-frame clones and omits some. The sample table includes tens of thousands of clones. The material sequenced was PBMCs. This sequence originates from a woman in her twenties or thirties in good health and CMV-seronegative. The chain carries TRBV9 and TRBJ2-7; 7 bases map to TRBD2. CDR3 DNA: TGTGCCAGCAGCGTAGGGTCTAGCGGTTTCTCCTACGAGCAGTACTTC. Translation gives CASSVGSSGFSYEQYF.